The T cell receptor beta chain under discussion was sequenced for a study of CD8+ T cells in alopecia areata (dated by TCRdb to the late 2010s). Concerning the study at large: Treated patients were enrolled in an open-label pilot trial of oral tofacitinib at 5 to 10 mg twice daily for moderate-to-severe alopecia areata. For the treated patients, the SALT score, which quantifies what percentage of scalp surface area is affected, served as the measure of disease severity. Biopsies were taken from tofacitinib-treated patients at baseline and again at 4 and 24 weeks into treatment, and several of those patients also had a later scalp biopsy. RNA was obtained with the PAXgene miRNA kit for fixed scalp, the miRNeasy kit for PBMCs, and the RNeasy kit for mouse skin. Tofacitinib was given for 6 to 18 months, followed by 6 months of follow-up off drug to assess delayed response and recurrence. TCRbeta CDR3 regions were amplified by immunoSEQ multiplex PCR with 35 Vbeta forward and 13 Jbeta reverse primers. In humans, TCRbeta sequencing was performed on scalp tissue and on sorted CD4+ and CD8+ peripheral blood T cells from healthy controls and from patients with patchy or totalis/universalis alopecia areata. Clonality in the scalp was compared among normal scalp (n=4), patchy alopecia areata scalp (n=8), and alopecia totalis/universalis scalp (n=8). In both human patients and the C3H/HeJ mouse model, the study applied high-throughput TCRbeta sequencing to look at T cell clonal expansion in alopecia areata.

A distance of 19 bases separates the germline ends of V and J, which lose 5 bases and 5 bases respectively. The germline V gene yields SQVTM for CDR1 and ANQGSEA for CDR2. The cysteine opens and the phenylalanine closes a CDR3 of 14 amino acids. Just CDR3 DNA is preserved here, 42 bases in frame from base 1. The method behind the library was the immunoSEQ multiplex PCR assay. RNA was extracted from all samples and reverse transcribed into cDNA, which served as template for TCR sequencing. First-strand cDNA was synthesized using SuperScript III with a 2:1 mix of oligo-dT and random hexamers. A synthetic immune receptor repertoire was used to measure amplification bias, and any remaining bias was corrected computationally. Turning to the authors' computational methods: Raw reads were preprocessed for error removal, and CDR3 was defined according to IMGT conventions as running from the conserved cysteine to phenylalanine. To get clonality, Shannon entropy was normalized by log2 of the number of productive unique TCRs and the result was subtracted from 1. CD4 or CD8 identity of scalp clones was inferred by cross-referencing scalp TCRbeta sequences with sorted blood CD4 and CD8 repertoires. TCRdb retrieved this table from immuneACCESS and kept in-frame rearrangements only. Not all clones are present; in checked studies, unresolved V genes account for under half, and no reason is known for the remainder. Clone size and the V and J calls come from that table; the DNA yielded D and trimming. The sample data list 200,000 to 250,000 clones, and about 50% of these were observed just once. 1.6% of the sample is held by the ten biggest clonotypes.

The label giving this sample's time point can be read as: less than five weeks on oral tofacitinib. The treatment or condition label of this sample denotes: oral pan-JAK inhibitor, 5-10 mg twice daily. Lesional scalp punch biopsies and peripheral blood were obtained from alopecia areata patients. After PBMCs were isolated by density centrifugation and stained for CD3, CD4 and CD8, a FACSAria was used to sort CD4+ and CD8+ T cells. As to this clone: What antigen it recognizes has not been identified. No base-level quality is on record; no much larger clone is a single base apart.

Points the paper makes about the study in general: Unlike mouse skin, where gammadelta T cells dominate, normal human skin contains resident alphabeta T cells that get sequenced too, which complicates analysis of the scalp TCR repertoire. During tofacitinib treatment, many expanded lesional clones stuck around in both scalp and blood, and this persistence may partly explain why relapse happens after treatment is stopped. Shared TCR sequences between patients were less evident than in mice, which may be partly attributable to HLA diversity in the patient population. Lesional scalp, especially in alopecia totalis/universalis, showed higher clonality and more expanded CD8+ clones than normal scalp, suggesting antigenic drive. Tofacitinib significantly lowered scalp clonality and the number of expanded CD8+ clones among the top 100 scalp clones. Because the treated cohort was small and had just a single nonresponder, larger studies are needed to establish links between baseline CD8+ expansion and response.

This TCR came from a human donor with alopecia areata. The rearrangement combines TRBV29-1 with TRBJ2-7; the D region possibly corresponds to TRBD1 (6 bases align). The specimen comprised CD4+ T cells sorted from blood, sampled at week 4, from a patient treated with tofacitinib. The DNA reads TGCAGCGTTTCAGAGCTGGGGGCGAACGACGAGCAGTACTTC. Protein translation: CSVSELGANDEQYF.